This TCR beta chain emerged from a study of blood T cells in healthy people across ages. The CDR3 runs 15 residues. CDR1 MDHEN and CDR2 SYDVKM come from the germline V gene. PBMCs numbering at least 7 million were isolated per sample. A sample-barcoded 5' primer and a J-beta primer mix were used in a second PCR of about 7 to 12 cycles. TCRdb ran MiXCR on the 5' RACE reads and lists one entry per CDR3 protein. Altogether hundreds of thousands of distinct CDR3 sequences are present, approximately 44% being singletons, with the ten largest covering roughly 19%. Sequencing was done on a sample of blood. This chain uses TRBV28 with TRBJ2-1; the match to TRBD2 covers 7 bases. The J call may be wrong; the DNA end is better matched by TRBJ2-7. This clonotype originated in a man between 60 and 75 years old in good health. CDR3 amino acids: CACTVYGGTHYEQYF. Here the CDR3 DNA reads TGTGCCTGCACCGTATACGGGGGGACTCACTACGAGCAGTACTTC.